This T cell receptor (beta chain) was obtained from a study of OX40 agonist ivuxolimab in advanced cancers. Clones were sequenced by immunoSEQ multiplex PCR, and TCRdb holds only the in-frame ones, with some missing. The sample has 60,000 to 75,000 clones, roughly 87% seen once. The input for sequencing was CD4+ or CD8+ T cells sorted from blood, taken in a trial of the OX40 agonist ivuxolimab. The receptor was derived from an adult with an advanced solid tumor such as melanoma, head and neck, liver or kidney cancer.

The CDR3, as DNA: TGCGCCAGCAGCCAGCCAGCGGGAGGGTCCTACGAGCAGTACTTC. Translated: CASSQPAGGSYEQYF. The rearrangement joins TRBV4-1 to TRBJ2-7; 10 bases match TRBD2. The CDR3 contains 15 residues. The J segment lost 1 base and the V segment lost 3 bases, leaving 3 bases of the junction unmatched. Per germline, CDR1 MGHRA and CDR2 YSYEKL.